The rows below give T cell receptor beta chains drawn from one sample of a study of blood T cell repertoires in COVID-19. Sequencing was performed with immunoSEQ multiplex PCR; in TCRdb, only in-frame clones are kept and a portion is missing. Among about 140,000 clones listed, less than 90% were seen once. The sample comprised peripheral blood. The receptor set was obtained from a man aged 25-45 years with COVID-19, enrolled during active disease. CDR3s include the opening cysteine and the closing phenylalanine or tryptophan. Fields, in order: clone size, J gene, V gene, D gene, CDR3 length, CDR3 protein, CDR3 DNA. D genes are given only for firm matches. Size tells how often a clone was seen (once, few, many) or the class of an expanded clone, and some rows leave it out.

clone size: -
J gene: TRBJ1-1
V gene: TRBV18
D gene: -
CDR3 length: 16
CDR3 protein: CASSPTGSLMNTEAFF
CDR3 DNA: TGTGCCAGCTCACCCACAGGGTCTTTAATGAACACTGAAGCTTTCTTT

clone size: -
J gene: TRBJ1-4
V gene: TRBV4-1
D gene: -
CDR3 length: 13
CDR3 protein: CASSRESNEKLFF
CDR3 DNA: TGCGCCAGCAGTCGGGAGTCTAATGAAAAACTGTTTTTT

clone size: many
J gene: TRBJ2-7
V gene: TRBV12-2
D gene: -
CDR3 length: 14
CDR3 protein: CASRLATESYEQYF
CDR3 DNA: TGTGCAAGTCGCTTGGCGACAGAGTCCTACGAGCAGTACTTC

clone size: few
J gene: TRBJ1-2
V gene: TRBV7-9
D gene: -
CDR3 length: 14
CDR3 protein: CASSLSESALGYTF
CDR3 DNA: TGTGCCAGCAGCTTATCAGAGAGCGCCCTTGGCTACACCTTC

clone size: -
J gene: TRBJ2-7
V gene: TRBV28
D gene: -
CDR3 length: 15
CDR3 protein: CASTNPRAGFHEQYF
CDR3 DNA: TGTGCCAGCACTAATCCCAGGGCAGGGTTCCACGAGCAGTACTTC

clone size: -
J gene: TRBJ2-7
V gene: TRBV21-1
D gene: -
CDR3 length: 19
CDR3 protein: CASSKVRGQVERLGWEQYF
CDR3 DNA: TGTGCCAGCAGCAAAGTTAGAGGACAGGTTGAGCGCCTGGGATGGGAGCAGTACTTC

clone size: -
J gene: TRBJ2-1
V gene: TRBV5-1
D gene: TRBD2
CDR3 length: 13
CDR3 protein: CASSLEGGTSRFF
CDR3 DNA: TGCGCCAGCAGCTTGGAAGGGGGGACTAGTAGGTTCTTC

clone size: once
J gene: TRBJ1-1
V gene: TRBV3-1/TRBV3-2
D gene: -
CDR3 length: 14
CDR3 protein: CASSLREANTEAFF
CDR3 DNA: TGTGCCAGCAGCCTCAGGGAGGCGAACACTGAAGCTTTCTTT

clone size: -
J gene: TRBJ2-7
V gene: TRBV9
D gene: TRBD1
CDR3 length: 15
CDR3 protein: CASSAAGTGLHEQYF
CDR3 DNA: TGTGCCAGCAGCGCCGCCGGGACAGGACTCCACGAGCAGTACTTC

clone size: -
J gene: TRBJ1-2
V gene: TRBV6-6
D gene: -
CDR3 length: 13
CDR3 protein: CASSYGQGPGYTF
CDR3 DNA: TGTGCCAGCAGTTATGGGCAGGGGCCCGGCTACACCTTC

clone size: few
J gene: TRBJ1-5
V gene: TRBV6-5
D gene: -
CDR3 length: 14
CDR3 protein: CASAGKESNQPQHF
CDR3 DNA: TGTGCCAGCGCAGGGAAGGAGAGCAATCAGCCCCAGCATTTT

clone size: once
J gene: TRBJ1-1
V gene: TRBV19
D gene: -
CDR3 length: 14
CDR3 protein: CASSEQTGNPEAFF
CDR3 DNA: TGTGCCAGTAGCGAACAAACAGGGAACCCTGAAGCTTTCTTT

clone size: -
J gene: TRBJ2-1
V gene: TRBV5-6
D gene: -
CDR3 length: 15
CDR3 protein: CASKPGRDLYNEQFF
CDR3 DNA: TGTGCCAGCAAACCTGGGCGGGATCTTTACAATGAGCAGTTCTTC

clone size: -
J gene: TRBJ2-1
V gene: TRBV14
D gene: -
CDR3 length: 14
CDR3 protein: CASSQAASSGEQFF
CDR3 DNA: TGTGCCAGCAGCCAAGCTGCTAGCAGCGGTGAGCAGTTCTTC

clone size: -
J gene: TRBJ2-7
V gene: TRBV10-3
D gene: TRBD1
CDR3 length: 15
CDR3 protein: CAISESETGSYEQYF
CDR3 DNA: TGTGCCATCAGTGAGTCCGAGACAGGGTCCTACGAGCAGTACTTC

clone size: -
J gene: TRBJ1-2
V gene: TRBV5-4
D gene: -
CDR3 length: 14
CDR3 protein: CASSLAGELYGYTF
CDR3 DNA: TGTGCCAGCAGCTTGGCCGGGGAGTTGTATGGCTACACCTTC

clone size: few
J gene: TRBJ2-7
V gene: TRBV9
D gene: -
CDR3 length: 14
CDR3 protein: CASSLGLSASEQYF
CDR3 DNA: TGTGCCAGCAGCCTCGGACTTAGCGCCAGCGAGCAGTACTTC

clone size: -
J gene: TRBJ2-2
V gene: TRBV5-1
D gene: TRBD2
CDR3 length: 18
CDR3 protein: CASYPRTSEFANTGELFF
CDR3 DNA: TGCGCCAGCTATCCCCGGACTAGCGAATTCGCGAACACCGGGGAGCTGTTTTTT

clone size: -
J gene: TRBJ2-7
V gene: TRBV7-2
D gene: TRBD1
CDR3 length: 15
CDR3 protein: CASSFSGTGAYEQYF
CDR3 DNA: TGTGCCAGCAGCTTCTCCGGGACAGGGGCCTACGAGCAGTACTTC

clone size: -
J gene: TRBJ2-3
V gene: TRBV6-5
D gene: TRBD2
CDR3 length: 12
CDR3 protein: CASSGRRDTQYF
CDR3 DNA: TGTGCCAGCAGCGGGAGGCGTGATACGCAGTATTTT

clone size: -
J gene: TRBJ2-2
V gene: TRBV5-1
D gene: TRBD1
CDR3 length: 16
CDR3 protein: CASSSGGQTYTGELFF
CDR3 DNA: TGCGCCAGCAGCTCTGGGGGACAGACGTACACCGGGGAGCTGTTTTTT

clone size: -
J gene: TRBJ2-1
V gene: TRBV10-2
D gene: TRBD2
CDR3 length: 18
CDR3 protein: CASSEHRAGGSPGHEQFF
CDR3 DNA: TGCGCCAGCAGTGAACATCGAGCGGGAGGTTCCCCCGGGCATGAGCAGTTCTTC

clone size: -
J gene: TRBJ1-5
V gene: TRBV21-1
D gene: -
CDR3 length: 15
CDR3 protein: CASSKAGQGNQPQHF
CDR3 DNA: TGTGCCAGCAGCAAAGCCGGACAGGGCAATCAGCCCCAGCATTTT

clone size: -
J gene: TRBJ1-5
V gene: TRBV27
D gene: TRBD1
CDR3 length: 16
CDR3 protein: CASSLNRDRSNQPQHF
CDR3 DNA: TGTGCCAGCAGTCTTAACCGGGACAGATCTAATCAGCCCCAGCATTTT

clone size: -
J gene: TRBJ1-2
V gene: TRBV6-2/TRBV6-3
D gene: -
CDR3 length: 13
CDR3 protein: CASSYRIQYGYTF
CDR3 DNA: TGTGCCAGCAGTTACCGGATACAGTATGGCTACACCTTC

clone size: -
J gene: TRBJ1-5
V gene: TRBV12-3/TRBV12-4
D gene: -
CDR3 length: 13
CDR3 protein: CASRKHSNQPQHF
CDR3 DNA: TGTGCCAGCAGAAAACATAGCAATCAGCCCCAGCATTTT

clone size: -
J gene: TRBJ2-4
V gene: TRBV6-2/TRBV6-3
D gene: TRBD2
CDR3 length: 13
CDR3 protein: CASSSTSLGIQYF
CDR3 DNA: TGTGCCAGCAGCTCGACTAGCTTAGGCATTCAGTACTTC

clone size: -
J gene: TRBJ2-1
V gene: TRBV19
D gene: -
CDR3 length: 14
CDR3 protein: CATSDGGYYNEQFF
CDR3 DNA: TGTGCCACCAGCGACGGGGGTTACTACAATGAGCAGTTCTTC

clone size: -
J gene: TRBJ2-7
V gene: TRBV7-3
D gene: TRBD2
CDR3 length: 14
CDR3 protein: CASRASGSGYEQYF
CDR3 DNA: TGTGCCAGCAGGGCGAGCGGGAGCGGCTACGAGCAGTACTTC

clone size: -
J gene: TRBJ2-7
V gene: TRBV6-2/TRBV6-3
D gene: -
CDR3 length: 16
CDR3 protein: CASSPTIDRDSYEQYF
CDR3 DNA: TGTGCCAGCAGCCCAACGATCGACAGAGACTCCTACGAGCAGTACTTC

clone size: -
J gene: TRBJ1-1
V gene: TRBV28
D gene: -
CDR3 length: 12
CDR3 protein: CASSLSDTEAFF
CDR3 DNA: TGTGCCAGCAGTTTGTCGGACACTGAAGCTTTCTTT

clone size: -
J gene: TRBJ2-1
V gene: TRBV2
D gene: TRBD2
CDR3 length: 14
CDR3 protein: CASRAQAGAFEQFF
CDR3 DNA: TGTGCCAGCAGGGCCCAAGCGGGAGCATTTGAGCAGTTCTTC

clone size: once
J gene: TRBJ2-1
V gene: TRBV11-1
D gene: TRBD2
CDR3 length: 15
CDR3 protein: CASSLGLAGRNEQFF
CDR3 DNA: TGTGCCAGCAGCTTGGGACTAGCGGGAAGGAATGAGCAGTTCTTC

clone size: -
J gene: TRBJ2-1
V gene: TRBV2
D gene: -
CDR3 length: 11
CDR3 protein: CASTGYNEQFF
CDR3 DNA: TGTGCCAGCACAGGGTACAATGAGCAGTTCTTC

clone size: -
J gene: TRBJ2-3
V gene: TRBV28
D gene: TRBD2
CDR3 length: 17
CDR3 protein: CASSSRDYGLRTDTQYF
CDR3 DNA: TGTGCCAGCAGCTCCCGGGACTATGGCCTCCGGACAGATACGCAGTATTTT

clone size: -
J gene: TRBJ2-5
V gene: TRBV23-1
D gene: TRBD2
CDR3 length: 13
CDR3 protein: CARGAGDGETQYF
CDR3 DNA: TGCGCCAGAGGGGCGGGAGACGGGGAGACCCAGTACTTC

clone size: -
J gene: TRBJ2-7
V gene: TRBV9
D gene: TRBD2
CDR3 length: 14
CDR3 protein: CASSSPSGGREQYF
CDR3 DNA: TGTGCCAGCAGCTCACCTAGCGGGGGACGGGAGCAGTACTTC

clone size: -
J gene: TRBJ1-1
V gene: TRBV18
D gene: -
CDR3 length: 14
CDR3 protein: CASSPQGTSNTPFF
CDR3 DNA: TGTGCCAGCTCACCACAAGGGACTTCTAACACACCTTTCTTT

clone size: -
J gene: TRBJ2-2
V gene: TRBV10-1
D gene: -
CDR3 length: 17
CDR3 protein: CASSESTPGHTTGELFF
CDR3 DNA: TGCGCCAGCAGTGAGTCGACTCCGGGACACACCACCGGGGAGCTGTTTTTT

clone size: -
J gene: TRBJ2-7
V gene: TRBV4-1
D gene: -
CDR3 length: 13
CDR3 protein: CASSPRAGYEQYF
CDR3 DNA: TGCGCCAGCAGCCCCAGGGCAGGCTACGAGCAGTACTTC

clone size: few
J gene: TRBJ2-2
V gene: TRBV7-3
D gene: -
CDR3 length: 13
CDR3 protein: CASSYTSTGELFF
CDR3 DNA: TGTGCCAGCAGCTATACTTCGACCGGGGAGCTGTTTTTT

clone size: -
J gene: TRBJ2-7
V gene: TRBV6-6
D gene: -
CDR3 length: 12
CDR3 protein: CASSPRGSEQYF
CDR3 DNA: TGTGCCAGCAGCCCACGGGGGTCCGAGCAGTACTTC

clone size: -
J gene: TRBJ2-7
V gene: TRBV28
D gene: -
CDR3 length: 13
CDR3 protein: CASSLSRRLKQYF
CDR3 DNA: TGTGCCAGCAGTTTATCGCGCCGCTTAAAGCAGTACTTC

clone size: -
J gene: TRBJ1-5
V gene: TRBV12-3/TRBV12-4
D gene: -
CDR3 length: 13
CDR3 protein: CASSQGIDQPQHF
CDR3 DNA: TGTGCCAGCAGCCAGGGGATAGATCAGCCCCAGCATTTT

clone size: -
J gene: TRBJ2-7
V gene: TRBV5-6
D gene: TRBD1
CDR3 length: 15
CDR3 protein: CASSFQGARSYEQYF
CDR3 DNA: TGTGCCAGCAGCTTCCAGGGGGCCCGCTCCTACGAGCAGTACTTC

clone size: -
J gene: TRBJ2-7
V gene: TRBV19
D gene: TRBD1
CDR3 length: 14
CDR3 protein: CASSVGQLSNEQYF
CDR3 DNA: TGTGCCAGTAGTGTGGGACAGTTGTCCAACGAGCAGTACTTC

clone size: -
J gene: TRBJ2-5
V gene: TRBV7-9
D gene: -
CDR3 length: 16
CDR3 protein: CASSFDYGQLQETQYF
CDR3 DNA: TGTGCCAGCAGCTTTGATTATGGACAGCTCCAAGAGACCCAGTACTTC

clone size: -
J gene: TRBJ1-5
V gene: TRBV19
D gene: TRBD1
CDR3 length: 19
CDR3 protein: CASSTRKTGLSGGNQPQHF
CDR3 DNA: TGTGCCAGTAGTACTCGCAAGACAGGGCTGAGTGGGGGGAATCAGCCCCAGCATTTT

clone size: -
J gene: TRBJ2-5
V gene: TRBV13
D gene: -
CDR3 length: 17
CDR3 protein: CASSLKSGGRGGETQYF
CDR3 DNA: TGTGCCAGCAGCTTAAAAAGTGGCGGGAGAGGGGGAGAAACCCAGTACTTC

clone size: -
J gene: TRBJ2-7
V gene: TRBV5-4
D gene: TRBD2
CDR3 length: 16
CDR3 protein: CASSLAGTSGRLEQYF
CDR3 DNA: TGTGCCAGCAGCTTGGCCGGGACTAGCGGGAGACTGGAGCAGTACTTC

clone size: -
J gene: TRBJ2-7
V gene: TRBV10-2
D gene: TRBD1
CDR3 length: 15
CDR3 protein: CASSGRDRGAYEQYF
CDR3 DNA: TGCGCCAGCAGTGGGCGGGACAGGGGTGCCTACGAGCAGTACTTC

clone size: -
J gene: TRBJ2-2
V gene: TRBV28
D gene: TRBD2
CDR3 length: 14
CDR3 protein: CASTLAGVVGELFF
CDR3 DNA: TGTGCCAGCACGCTAGCGGGAGTTGTAGGGGAGCTGTTTTTT

clone size: -
J gene: TRBJ2-3
V gene: TRBV28
D gene: TRBD2
CDR3 length: 14
CDR3 protein: CASRGLAHTDTQYF
CDR3 DNA: TGTGCCAGCAGGGGACTAGCGCACACAGATACGCAGTATTTT